This T cell receptor beta chain originates from a study of CD8+ T cells in alopecia areata. Study-level information: For treated patients, severity scores reflected the percentage of scalp area affected.

The study, taken as a whole, reports: Significant decreases in scalp clonality and expanded CD8+ clones followed tofacitinib treatment. With tofacitinib ongoing, many expanded lesional clones persisted in both scalp and blood.

The treatment denotes: oral pan-JAK inhibitor, 5-10 mg twice daily. The study team obtained lesional scalp punch biopsies and peripheral blood from alopecia areata patients. The V gene lost 7 bases and the J gene lost 9 bases, with 10 bases spanning the gap. Germline CDR1 SQVTM, CDR2 ANQGSEA. The length of the CDR3 is 10 residues. This clone was found a few times. Antigen unknown. RNA, once extracted, was reverse transcribed into cDNA for use as the sequencing template. The table came from immunoSEQ multiplex PCR; TCRdb's copy has only in-frame clones and leaves some out. The sample shows roughly 73,000 clones, over 25% of them seen only once.

The sequencing here drew on CD8+ T cells sorted from blood, taken at week 4, from a patient treated with tofacitinib. V is TRBV29-1 and J is TRBJ2-1; D is unclear. The sequence derives from a human donor with alopecia areata. The CDR3 here is CSALAVEQFF. The CDR3 DNA is TGCAGCGCCCTCGCGGTTGAGCAGTTCTTC.